Listed below are T cell receptor beta chains from one sample, sequenced in a study of blood T cell repertoires in COVID-19. The method was immunoSEQ multiplex PCR; TCRdb's version includes in-frame clones alone and lacks a portion of them. The sample records roughly 73,000 clones, approximately 90% being singletons. The sample comprised peripheral blood. The receptors here all came from a man aged 65-85 years with active or convalescent COVID-19. CDR3s include the opening cysteine and the closing phenylalanine or tryptophan. Fields, in order: J gene, clone size, D gene, V gene, CDR3 protein, CDR3 DNA. A D gene is named only where the DNA matches it firmly. Clone size is not always given. Where it is, it says once, few, many or a class for expanded clones.

>TRBJ1-2|NA|NA|TRBV7-8
CASSDTRQIGAGYTF
TGTGCCAGCAGCGATACCCGACAGATCGGTGCTGGCTACACCTTC
>TRBJ1-6|NA|TRBD1|TRBV2
CASSEGDRGLTLGNSPLHF
TGTGCCAGCAGTGAAGGGGACAGGGGGCTCACCCTCGGTAATTCACCCCTCCACTTT
>TRBJ1-3|few|NA|TRBV3-1/TRBV3-2
CASSQGGISGNTIYF
TGTGCCAGCAGCCAGGGAGGGATCTCTGGAAACACCATATATTTT
>TRBJ2-7|NA|TRBD1|TRBV19
CASSSTGVDEQYF
TGTGCCAGTAGTTCGACAGGGGTAGATGAGCAGTACTTC
>TRBJ2-7|NA|NA|TRBV3-1/TRBV3-2
CASSQVGGAEQYF
TGTGCCAGCAGCCAAGTCGGCGGGGCGGAGCAGTACTTC
>TRBJ1-2|NA|NA|TRBV12-3/TRBV12-4
CASSLRHEGGYTF
TGTGCCAGCAGTTTACGACATGAGGGTGGCTACACCTTC
>TRBJ1-5|few|NA|TRBV6-5
CASSSTGTTSNQPQHF
TGTGCCAGCAGTTCCACCGGGACAACTAGCAATCAGCCCCAGCATTTT
>TRBJ2-4|NA|TRBD1|TRBV4-1
CASSSGGDIQYF
TGCGCCAGCAGCTCAGGGGGAGACATTCAGTACTTC
>TRBJ1-4|NA|NA|TRBV2
CASTAVGEAEKLFF
TGTGCCAGCACCGCCGTAGGGGAAGCTGAAAAACTGTTTTTT
>TRBJ1-6|NA|NA|TRBV6-5
CASSYGQSPPLHF
TGTGCCAGCAGTTACGGACAGAGCCCGCCCCTCCACTTT
>TRBJ1-3|NA|NA|TRBV19
CASTPWEGISGNTIYF
TGTGCCAGTACTCCATGGGAGGGAATCTCTGGAAACACCATATATTTT
>TRBJ1-2|once|NA|TRBV28
CASSPTGYYGYTF
TGTGCCAGCAGTCCTACAGGATATTATGGCTACACCTTC
>TRBJ2-3|NA|NA|TRBV20-1
CSAATDTQYF
TGCAGTGCGGCCACAGATACGCAGTATTTT
>TRBJ2-7|NA|TRBD2|TRBV5-1
CASSTSGSPYEQYF
TGCGCCAGCAGCACTAGCGGGAGTCCCTACGAGCAGTACTTC
>TRBJ2-5|NA|NA|TRBV6-1
CASSENPGGWETQYF
TGTGCCAGCAGTGAAAACCCGGGGGGCTGGGAGACCCAGTACTTC
>TRBJ1-6|NA|NA|TRBV12-3/TRBV12-4
CASSPGASSPLHF
TGTGCCAGCAGTCCAGGGGCCAGTTCACCCCTCCACTTT
>TRBJ1-6|NA|TRBD1|TRBV28
CASSRTGLYSPLHF
TGTGCCAGCAGTCGGACAGGGCTCTATTCACCCCTCCACTTT
>TRBJ2-7|few|NA|TRBV5-5
CASSLDGGGSYEQYF
TGTGCCAGCAGCTTGGACGGGGGTGGTTCCTACGAGCAGTACTTC
>TRBJ2-7|few|NA|TRBV14
CASSFGLGSYEQYF
TGTGCCAGCAGCTTTGGACTGGGCTCCTACGAGCAGTACTTC
>TRBJ2-2|few|NA|TRBV19
CASSGQGWNGELFF
TGTGCCAGTAGTGGCCAGGGATGGAACGGGGAGCTGTTTTTT
>TRBJ1-1|NA|NA|TRBV5-4
CASSLGGQFEAFF
TGTGCCAGCAGCTTGGGGGGGCAGTTTGAAGCTTTCTTT
>TRBJ2-3|NA|TRBD2|TRBV13
CASSASSGITDTQYF
TGTGCCAGCAGCGCTTCTAGCGGGATCACAGATACGCAGTATTTT
>TRBJ1-2|few|NA|TRBV5-1
CASSLAGGAGYGYTF
TGCGCCAGCAGCTTGGCGGGGGGCGCGGGTTATGGCTACACCTTC
>TRBJ1-2|NA|TRBD1|TRBV28
CASSSSGTGKDGYTF
TGTGCCAGCAGTAGTTCCGGGACAGGGAAAGATGGCTACACCTTC
>TRBJ2-1|NA|TRBD2|TRBV5-1
CASSLDPGGPDEQFF
TGCGCCAGCAGCTTGGATCCGGGAGGGCCGGATGAGCAGTTCTTC
>TRBJ2-3|NA|NA|TRBV5-1
CASSLVIGGADTQYF
TGCGCCAGCAGCTTGGTGATCGGCGGGGCGGATACGCAGTATTTT
>TRBJ1-2|NA|NA|TRBV5-1
CASSLGVSNYGYTF
TGCGCCAGCAGCTTGGGTGTCAGTAACTATGGCTACACCTTC
>TRBJ2-7|few|NA|TRBV3-1/TRBV3-2
CASSLQVPGGQNYEQYF
TGTGCCAGCAGCCTCCAAGTCCCCGGCGGGCAAAACTACGAGCAGTACTTC
>TRBJ2-5|once|TRBD1|TRBV9
CASSAPDRGPEETQYF
TGTGCCAGCAGCGCCCCCGACAGGGGGCCAGAGGAGACCCAGTACTTC
>TRBJ2-3|NA|NA|TRBV5-1
CASSLIGIVADTQYF
TGCGCCAGCAGCTTGATCGGGATTGTGGCAGATACGCAGTATTTT
>TRBJ2-7|NA|TRBD1|TRBV6-5
CASRDRGQYEQYF
TGTGCCTCCCGGGACAGGGGGCAATACGAGCAGTACTTC
>TRBJ2-5|NA|NA|TRBV7-8
CASSLGQRGETQYF
TGTGCCAGCAGCTTAGGACAGCGTGGGGAGACCCAGTACTTC
>TRBJ1-2|NA|TRBD1|TRBV5-1
CASSEDRAYGYTF
TGCGCCAGCAGCGAGGACAGGGCCTATGGCTACACCTTC
>TRBJ2-5|NA|NA|TRBV24-1
CATSELETQYF
TGTGCCACCAGTGAACTAGAGACCCAGTACTTC
>TRBJ1-3|NA|TRBD1|TRBV5-4
CASSWDRASSGNTIYF
TGTGCCAGCAGCTGGGACAGGGCTAGCTCTGGAAACACCATATATTTT
>TRBJ1-2|NA|NA|TRBV5-5
CASSFILGGNYGYTF
TGTGCCAGCAGCTTTATCCTCGGCGGAAACTATGGCTACACCTTC
>TRBJ1-3|NA|NA|TRBV3-1/TRBV3-2
CASSLIGNTIYF
TGTGCCAGCAGCCTCATCGGAAACACCATATATTTT
>TRBJ1-5|NA|NA|TRBV7-9
CASSLGDYSNQPQHF
TGTGCCAGCAGCTTAGGGGACTATAGCAATCAGCCCCAGCATTTT
>TRBJ2-3|NA|TRBD2|TRBV5-1
CASNPSGSADTQYF
TGCGCCAGCAATCCTAGCGGGAGTGCAGATACGCAGTATTTT
>TRBJ1-1|NA|NA|TRBV7-3
CASSPTGNTEAFF
TGTGCCAGCAGCCCCACGGGGAACACTGAAGCTTTCTTT
>TRBJ2-5|few|TRBD1|TRBV5-1
CASSSSDRGRWETQYF
TGCGCCAGCAGTTCATCTGACAGGGGGCGGTGGGAGACCCAGTACTTC
>TRBJ2-1|NA|NA|TRBV5-1
CASSIGQSWDEQFF
TGCGCCAGCAGCATTGGACAGTCCTGGGATGAGCAGTTCTTC
>TRBJ2-7|NA|TRBD2|TRBV3-1/TRBV3-2
CASSQGLAGRREQYF
TGTGCCAGCAGCCAAGGACTAGCGGGGCGTCGAGAGCAGTACTTC
>TRBJ1-2|NA|TRBD1|TRBV5-1
CASSTGQAGRYGYTF
TGCGCCAGCAGCACAGGACAGGCCGGGCGCTATGGCTACACCTTC
>TRBJ2-5|NA|TRBD2|TRBV5-1
CASSSTSGQETQYF
TGCGCCAGCAGCAGTACTAGCGGCCAAGAGACCCAGTACTTC
>TRBJ1-3|NA|NA|TRBV2
CASRVRVADTIYF
TGTGCCAGCAGGGTGAGGGTTGCAGACACCATATATTTT
>TRBJ1-4|NA|NA|TRBV5-6
CASTLTYNEKLFF
TGTGCCAGCACCCTAACTTATAATGAAAAACTGTTTTTT
>TRBJ2-6|NA|NA|TRBV15
CATSRRHRAGANVLTF
TGTGCCACCAGCAGACGACACAGGGCTGGGGCCAACGTCCTGACTTTC
>TRBJ1-5|NA|NA|TRBV2
CASSPSLYREYQHF
TGTGCCAGCAGTCCCTCCCTCTACAGGGAATACCAGCATTTT
>TRBJ1-2|NA|TRBD1|TRBV7-8
CASSSDRDYGYTF
TGTGCCAGCAGCTCCGACAGGGACTATGGCTACACCTTC
>TRBJ1-2|NA|TRBD1|TRBV2
CASSGDRGYGYTF
TGTGCCAGCAGCGGAGACAGGGGTTATGGCTACACCTTC